Presented here are 25 T cell receptor beta chains from one specimen sequenced in a study of OX40 agonist ivuxolimab in advanced cancers. Sequencing was performed with immunoSEQ multiplex PCR; in TCRdb, only in-frame clones are kept and a portion is missing. The sample has nearly 95,000 clones; 94% are singletons. Source: CD4+ or CD8+ T cells sorted from blood, taken in a trial of the OX40 agonist ivuxolimab. These TCRs come from an adult with an advanced solid tumor such as melanoma, head and neck, liver or kidney cancer.

The genes are TRBV7-9 and TRBJ2-2; TRBD1 matches at 8 bases. Germline V gives CDR1 SEHNR, CDR2 FQNEAQ (reference sequence). J gave up 3 bases and V 5 bases, and 5 bases lay outside the gene matches. The CDR3 is 15 amino acids. The CDR3 DNA sequence: TGTGCCAGCAGCCAGGCAGGGGGCCACACCGGGGAGCTGTTTTTT. It encodes CASSQAGGHTGELFF.

V is TRBV10-1 and J is TRBJ2-7, with 9 bases fitting TRBD1. Germline-derived CDR1 and CDR2 are WNHNN and SYGVQD (reference sequence). The CDR3 consists of 14 residues. After removal of 6 bases from V and 4 bases from J, the junction contained 7 bases not matched to a gene. This CDR3 is CASSPGQGPYEQYF. The CDR3 DNA is TGCGCCAGCAGCCCGGGACAGGGTCCGTACGAGCAGTACTTC.

This sequence joins TRBV30 and TRBJ1-1; a possible D gene is TRBD1 (6 bases). V lost 1 base to trimming and J lost 4 bases, with 19 bases between them. From germline, CDR1 is GTSNPN and CDR2 SVGIG (reference sequence). This CDR3 has 16 residues. CDR3 sequence: CAWSELSGGAGTEAFF. CDR3 DNA: TGTGCCTGGAGTGAACTGTCCGGGGGCGCGGGCACTGAAGCTTTCTTT.

In DNA form, the CDR3 reads TGTGCCAGCAGTTTATACGTGAACACTGAAGCTTTCTTT. Its protein is CASSLYVNTEAFF. The rearrangement uses TRBV27 and TRBJ1-1; D is uncertain. The CDR3 is 13 residues long. CDR1 MNHEY and CDR2 SMNVEV come from the germline V gene (reference sequence). The V and J ends lost 1 base and 0 bases respectively, with 3 bases between them.

This clone was recorded once. V usage is TRBV5-6 and J usage is TRBJ2-7; possibly TRBD1 for D (6 bases). From germline, CDR1 is SGHDT and CDR2 YYEEEE. V lost 3 bases, J lost 0 bases, and 10 bases lay in between. CDR3 length: 14 amino acids. The CDR3, as DNA: TGTGCCAGCAGCTGGGGACAAACCTCCTACGAGCAGTACTTC. It translates to CASSWGQTSYEQYF.

This sequence joins TRBV13 and TRBJ2-3, with D perhaps matching TRBD2 (5 bases). Trimming removed 1 base from V and 2 bases from J, with 13 bases in between. The CDR3 has 16 amino acids. Germline V CDR1 and CDR2: PRHDT, FYEKMQ (reference sequence). CDR3 in DNA: TGTGCCAGCAGCTTAGAGTCGGGCGGGCCCACAGATACGCAGTATTTT. Residues: CASSLESGGPTDTQYF.

The chain uses TRBV4-3 and TRBJ1-4, with 8 bases aligning to TRBD1. With V trimmed by 0 bases and J by 3 bases, 6 bases remained unmatched. The length of the CDR3 is 17 residues. Germline V CDR1 and CDR2: LGHNA, YSLEER. CDR3 bases: TGCGCCAGCAGCCAAGATGGGATGACAGGGGCTAATGAAAAACTGTTTTTT. It encodes CASSQDGMTGANEKLFF.

The CDR3 DNA sequence: TGTGCCATCAGTGATATTTCGTGGGTAGCGGGAGGTGGGGCCAACGTCCTGACTTTC. Its translation is CAISDISWVAGGGANVLTF. The chain links TRBV10-3 to TRBJ2-6, with TRBD2 matching 10 bases. The CDR3 is 19 residues long. The germline V gene has CDR1 ENHRY and CDR2 SYGVKD. Trimming cost V 3 bases and J 3 bases; bases outside gene matches: 11.

This chain connects TRBV5-5 to TRBJ2-7, with TRBD1 as a possible D gene (5 bases). The V end lost 0 bases, the J end lost 3 bases, and 13 bases lay between the germline ends. The CDR3 spans 15 residues. CDR1 is SGHKS and CDR2 is YYEKEE in the germline V gene (reference sequence). The CDR3 DNA is TGTGCCAGCAGCTTGGCAGCAGGGATGTTCTACGAGCAGTACTTC. Amino acid sequence: CASSLAAGMFYEQYF.

This chain connects TRBV27 to TRBJ1-2; 8 bases line up with TRBD1. CDR1 is MNHEY and CDR2 is SMNVEV in the germline V gene (reference sequence). CDR3 size: 18 residues. J was trimmed by 7 bases and V by 5 bases; bases with no gene match: 21. In nucleotides, the CDR3 is TGTGCCAGCAGTCCTCTCTTCGCTCCACCGACAGGGGTGGGTGGCTACACCTTC. Protein: CASSPLFAPPTGVGGYTF.

The rearrangement joins TRBV10-1 to TRBJ2-6; D is ambiguous. Trimming took off 2 bases at V and 0 bases at J, with 5 bases between the two ends. This CDR3 region has 15 residues. From germline, CDR1 is WNHNN and CDR2 SYGVQD (reference sequence). DNA for the CDR3: TGCGCCAGCAGTGAGGGGCTCTCTGGGGCCAACGTCCTGACTTTC. Residues: CASSEGLSGANVLTF.

This sequence joins TRBV30 and TRBJ2-2; D call uncertain. From germline, CDR1 is GTSNPN and CDR2 SVGIG (reference sequence). The V and J ends lost 4 bases and 0 bases respectively, with 3 bases between them. The CDR3 consists of 12 residues. CDR3 nucleotides: TGTGCCTGGACAGCGAACACCGGGGAGCTGTTTTTT. It codes for CAWTANTGELFF.

The chain combines TRBV27 with TRBJ2-7, with 8 bases lining up with TRBD2. Per germline, CDR1 MNHEY and CDR2 SMNVEV (reference sequence). V trimming: 8 bases; J trimming: 1 base; junction bases outside the gene matches: 13. CDR3 length equals 16 residues. Here the CDR3 reads CASAEYGTRMSYEQYF. The CDR3 DNA follows: TGTGCCAGCGCCGAGTACGGGACTAGAATGTCCTACGAGCAGTACTTC.

The rearrangement links TRBV20-1 to TRBJ1-1; D gene uncertain. From germline, CDR1 is DFQATT and CDR2 SNEGSKA (reference sequence). V was shortened by 8 bases and J by 0 bases, with 7 bases between the two germline ends. This CDR3 is 11 amino acids long. The CDR3 loop is CSSSLNTEAFF. The CDR3 DNA is TGCAGTTCGAGTCTGAACACTGAAGCTTTCTTT.

The rearrangement uses TRBV9 and TRBJ2-2; perhaps TRBD2 as D (6 bases). The V end was cut by 0 bases, the J end by 8 bases, with 8 bases between. This CDR3 is built from 13 residues. The V gene's germline CDR1 is SGDLS and CDR2 YYNGEE. In DNA form, the CDR3 reads TGTGCCAGCAGCGTAGCCGGGACTGGGGAGCTGTTTTTT. Translation: CASSVAGTGELFF.

The rearrangement uses TRBV15 and TRBJ2-1; tentative D call: TRBD1 (6 bases). Germline CDR1 and CDR2: LNHNV and YYDKDF (reference sequence). Trimming took 5 bases from V and 5 from J, leaving 13 bases between them. The CDR3 loop spans 14 amino acids. In DNA, the CDR3 is TGTGCCACCAGCGTTCGACAGGCAAACAATGAGCAGTTCTTC. Its protein is CATSVRQANNEQFF.

This sequence joins TRBV4-1 and TRBJ1-2, with D possibly being TRBD1 (5 bases). Trimming removed 4 bases from V and 8 bases from J, with 14 bases in between. Germline V gene data show CDR1 as MGHRA and CDR2 as YSYEKL. The CDR3 sequence is 13 residues long. CDR3 nucleotide sequence: TGCGCCAGCAGCCGGCAAGGGGCTCGGGGCTACACCTTC. Its translation is CASSRQGARGYTF.

The chain has TRBV10-3 and TRBJ2-3; D gene uncertain. V lost 3 bases to trimming and J lost 4 bases, with 17 bases between them. In germline, CDR1 is ENHRY, CDR2 SYGVKD. This CDR3 is 16 amino acids long. The CDR3 region has the DNA TGTGCCATCAGTGACCCCACCCGGATCGGGCCAGATACGCAGTATTTT. Amino acids: CAISDPTRIGPDTQYF.

The chain employs TRBV7-3 and TRBJ2-5, with D perhaps matching TRBD1 (6 bases). V lost 3 bases and J 2 bases, leaving 13 bases between the germline ends. The CDR3 length is 15 residues. From germline, CDR1 is SGHTA and CDR2 FQGTGA. The CDR3 reads CASSFVTGSQETQYF. The CDR3 region has the DNA TGTGCCAGCAGCTTCGTGACAGGATCGCAAGAGACCCAGTACTTC. Looking up the rest from reference TRBV7-3 and TRBJ2-5 gives the full variable domain: GAGVSQTPSNKVTEKGKYVELRCDPISGHTALYWYRQSLGQGPEFLIYFQGTGAADDSGLPNDRFFAVRPEGSVSTLKIQRTERGDSAVYLCASSFVTGSQETQYFGPGTRLLVL.

The rearrangement links TRBV9 to TRBJ1-3, with 9 positions matching TRBD1. The CDR3 is made up of 15 amino acids. Germline lookup yields CDR1 SGDLS and CDR2 YYNGEE. V shed 4 bases, J shed 4 bases, and the junction held 6 bases outside the gene matches. The DNA for the CDR3 is TGTGCCAGCAGCCTGGGGACAGGGACAGGAAACACCATATATTTT. Translation gives CASSLGTGTGNTIYF.

The V call is TRBV13, the J call TRBJ1-2; D may be TRBD1 (6 bases). CDR3 length: 13 residues. Trimming pared 2 bases from V and 7 bases from J, leaving 11 bases between. Germline-derived CDR1 and CDR2 are PRHDT and FYEKMQ (reference sequence). This CDR3 reads CASSLPGDGGYTF. Here the CDR3 DNA reads TGTGCCAGCAGCTTACCAGGGGACGGTGGCTACACCTTC.

A note on this clone: Other DNA sequences of this sample code for an identical CDR3. The chain couples TRBV7-2 to TRBJ2-1; D not resolved. The length of the CDR3 is 12 residues. V was trimmed by 5 bases and J by 6 bases, leaving 8 bases between them. The germline V gene encodes CDR1 SGHTA and CDR2 FQGNSA. The CDR3 bases are TGTGCCAGCAGCCTCGGGCGCAATGAGCAGTTCTTC. It encodes CASSLGRNEQFF.

This clone appeared a single time. The rearrangement uses TRBV6-5 and TRBJ2-5; no clear D. Germline CDR1 is MNHEY and CDR2 is SVGAGI. This CDR3 has 14 amino acids. V gave up 7 bases and J gave up 2 bases, with 14 bases separating them. The CDR3 here is CASTKGGTQETQYF. CDR3 coding DNA: TGTGCCAGCACCAAAGGTGGTACACAAGAGACCCAGTACTTC.

V and J are TRBV7-8 and TRBJ2-5; D is unresolved. This CDR3 contains 15 residues. Germline loops: CDR1 SGHVS, CDR2 FQNEAQ. V was pared by 5 bases and J by 2 bases, with 15 bases between. The CDR3 sequence: CASSPRAARQETQYF. CDR3 coding DNA: TGTGCCAGCAGCCCTCGGGCCGCGCGACAAGAGACCCAGTACTTC.

The chain is built from TRBV25-1 and TRBJ2-1; no clear D. Germline-derived CDR1 and CDR2 are MGHDK and SYGVNS. The CDR3 has 16 amino acids. V was clipped by 2 bases and J by 0 bases, with 11 bases between them. The CDR3 nucleotides are TGTGCCAGCAGTGAACGAGCAATATCCTCCTACAATGAGCAGTTCTTC. Translating it yields CASSERAISSYNEQFF.